The text below deals with one TCR beta chain. The entry originates in a study of blood T cell repertoires in COVID-19. In the original processing: Reference gene primers were amplified, and this amplification served to estimate nucleated cell counts. Generated by immunoSEQ multiplex PCR, the TCRdb table keeps only in-frame clones and is missing some. From that table come the V and J calls and clone size; the DNA was used to work out D and trimming. The repertoire consists of 150,000 to 200,000 clones, with around 91% occurring once and the leading ten covering roughly 0.8%. This clonotype originated in a woman aged 18-35 years who had recovered from COVID-19. Sequenced: PBMCs or T cells enriched from blood (not recorded which).

The DNA of the CDR3 is TGTGCCAGCGGGCCGTTATCGACCACAGATACGCAGTATTTT. This codes for CASGPLSTTDTQYF. The chain combines TRBV7-2 with TRBJ2-3; D is unclear. The CDR3 spans 14 residues. Germline assignment: CDR1 SGHTA and CDR2 FQGNSA. V lost 8 bases, J lost 2 bases, and 14 bases lay in between.